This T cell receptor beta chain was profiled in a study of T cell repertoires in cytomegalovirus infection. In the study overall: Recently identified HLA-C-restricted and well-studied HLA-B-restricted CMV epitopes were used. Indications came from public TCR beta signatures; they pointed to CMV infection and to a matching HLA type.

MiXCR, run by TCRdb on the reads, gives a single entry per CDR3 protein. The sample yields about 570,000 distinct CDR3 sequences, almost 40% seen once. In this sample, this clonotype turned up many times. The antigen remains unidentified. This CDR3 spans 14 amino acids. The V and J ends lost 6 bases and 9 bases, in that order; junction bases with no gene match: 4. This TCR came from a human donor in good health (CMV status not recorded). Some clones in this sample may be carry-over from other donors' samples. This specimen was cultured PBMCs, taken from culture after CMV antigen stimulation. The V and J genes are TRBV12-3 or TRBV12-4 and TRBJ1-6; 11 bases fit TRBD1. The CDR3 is CASRPGTGGSPLHF. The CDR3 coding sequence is TGTGCCAGCAGACCAGGGACAGGGGGTTCACCCCTCCACTTT.